Sequencing of this T cell receptor beta chain was carried out in a study of blood T cell repertoires in COVID-19. Study at large: Acute-phase and convalescent COVID-19 samples originated in the United States, Italy and Spain.

In the study's own analysis: Estimated nucleated cell counts came from reference gene primer amplification. Method: immunoSEQ multiplex PCR; TCRdb's copy keeps in-frame clones and lacks some. V and J calls and clone size come straight from that table; D and trimming were deduced from the DNA. The sample holds about 260,000 clones, 88% seen once. Germline CDR1 LGHDT, CDR2 YNNKEL (reference sequence). V lost 0 bases and J 1 base, leaving 10 bases between the germline ends. This CDR3 has 16 amino acids. This TCR was recovered from a human donor in a cohort sampled during active COVID-19. This chain links TRBV3-1 (or the pseudogene TRBV3-2) with TRBJ2-1; no clear D gene. The sample consisted of peripheral blood. CDR3 amino acids: CASSQELDKSYNEQFF. The CDR3 nucleotides read TGTGCCAGCAGCCAAGAACTCGACAAGTCCTACAATGAGCAGTTCTTC.